The entry that follows covers one TCR beta chain sequence. Measured with immunoSEQ multiplex PCR; TCRdb has only the in-frame clones, and not every one. The data contain about 60,000 clones, 76% of them singletons. The CDR3 has 13 amino acids. V was clipped by 4 bases and J by 9 bases; unmatched bases: 6. Germline CDR1 is SGHRS and CDR2 is YFSETQ. The data were taken from a study of radiotherapy plus CTLA-4 blockade in lung cancer. The clonotype originates from a human donor with non-small cell lung cancer who had a complete response to radiotherapy plus ipilimumab. This specimen consisted of peripheral blood, obtained from a patient treated with radiotherapy plus ipilimumab. The genes are TRBV5-1 and TRBJ2-1; 8 nucleotides line up with TRBD2. CDR3 sequence (DNA): TGCGCCAGCAGCCCGGGACTAGTCGTTGAGCAGTTCTTC. As protein: CASSPGLVVEQFF.